This T cell receptor beta chain was captured by sequencing in a study of tumor and adjacent non-tumor tissue in lung cancer. Study outcomes and limitations: Normal lung showed higher cumulative top 100 clone frequency than tumor.

Three rounds of nested PCR, following a modified ARM-PCR protocol, produced the TCRbeta library. TCRdb ran MiXCR on the multiplex PCR reads and lists one entry per CDR3 protein. Of 120,000 or so distinct CDR3 sequences listed, 66% are singletons. RNA was extracted from bulk tissue without any cell sorting. About this clonotype itself: Its matching antigen is unknown. One end of the junction varies from germline; a read error may be responsible.

Material: lung tumor tissue. This sequence originates from a man aged 25 to 45 with non-small cell lung cancer.

The DNA of the CDR3 is TGCAGCGTTGTGTGTACGGAGAACAATGAGCAGTCCTTC. Translating it yields CSVVCTENNEQSF. This chain connects TRBV29-1 to TRBJ2-1; D gene unclear. Germline CDR1 and CDR2: SQVTM and ANQGSEA. The CDR3 loop spans 13 amino acids.